The 22 T cell receptor beta chains in this list originate from one sample, sequenced in a study of cytomegalovirus exposure and HLA in healthy donors. This PCR relied on a set of 60 Vbeta primers and 13 Jbeta primers. Method: immunoSEQ multiplex PCR; TCRdb's copy keeps in-frame clones and lacks some. The sample lists 95,000 to 100,000 clones; 9.4% were seen once. The sequencing input was PBMCs. The receptors derive from a man aged 45-65 years in good health and CMV-seropositive.

This chain joins TRBV7-9 and TRBJ1-4; 10 positions match TRBD1. V gave up 5 bases and J gave up 8 bases; unmatched junction bases: 11. The CDR3 length is 16 residues. From germline, CDR1 is SEHNR and CDR2 FQNEAQ (reference sequence). CDR3 in DNA: TGTGCCAGCAGCGATAGACAGGGGGCTCTTGGAGAAAAACTGTTTTTT. Amino acid sequence: CASSDRQGALGEKLFF.

In its sample, this clone was seen a few times. The chain recombines TRBV19 with TRBJ2-2; tentative D call: TRBD2 (6 bases). V was clipped by 8 bases and J by 6 bases, with 16 bases between them. Germline values: CDR1 LNHDA, CDR2 SQIVND (reference sequence). CDR3 length equals 14 residues. The CDR3 sequence: CASWGRSLAGELFF. In DNA form, the CDR3 reads TGTGCCAGTTGGGGGAGGTCCTTGGCCGGGGAGCTGTTTTTT.

This clone was counted a few times. This chain joins TRBV9 and TRBJ2-3; possible D gene TRBD1, 6 bases. Germline CDR1 is SGDLS and CDR2 is YYNGEE. CDR3 length equals 17 residues. V lost 0 bases and J 0 bases, leaving 14 bases between the germline ends. This CDR3 reads CASSVAFGTPSTDTQYF. The CDR3 nucleotides are TGTGCCAGCAGCGTAGCGTTCGGGACACCTAGCACAGATACGCAGTATTTT.

The rearrangement joins TRBV5-1 to TRBJ2-5, with D possibly TRBD1 on 6 matching bases. The CDR3 is 14 amino acids. Germline V gene sequence: CDR1 SGHRS, CDR2 YFSETQ. Deletions cut 5 bases from V and 5 bases from J, with 16 bases between. The CDR3 DNA reads TGCGCCAGCAGGGGGGCCTTGGTCTCGGAGACCCAGTACTTC. As protein: CASRGALVSETQYF.

The chain employs TRBV6-1 and TRBJ1-1; D call uncertain. The length of the CDR3 is 14 residues. The V and J ends lost 7 bases and 1 base respectively, with 13 bases between them. The germline CDR1 and CDR2 sequences are MNHNS and SASEGT. CDR3 coding DNA: TGTGCCAGCACAATACAGAACTCGAACACTGAAGCTTTCTTT. Its translation is CASTIQNSNTEAFF.

This clone was counted between two and nine times. The chain has TRBV11-1 and TRBJ2-2, with 13 bases matching TRBD2. Germline CDR1 SGHAT, CDR2 FQDESV (reference sequence). CDR3 length equals 17 residues. J gave up 4 bases and V 5 bases, and 7 bases lay outside the gene matches. CDR3 protein: CASSQTSGRMGTGELFF. The CDR3 DNA is TGTGCCAGCAGCCAGACTAGCGGGAGGATGGGCACCGGGGAGCTGTTTTTT.

This rearrangement joins TRBV5-4 to TRBJ2-3, with 10 bases that match TRBD1. Trimming at V came to 4 bases and at J to 6 bases, leaving 11 bases not matched to a gene. CDR3 length: 16 amino acids. Per germline, CDR1 SGHNT and CDR2 YYREEE (reference sequence). The CDR3 sequence is CASSTRQGARVDTQYF. The CDR3 DNA reads as TGTGCCAGCAGCACCAGACAGGGGGCGCGGGTCGATACGCAGTATTTT.

The chain couples TRBV7-9 to TRBJ2-3; perhaps TRBD2 as D (6 bases). The V end lost 5 bases, the J end lost 3 bases, and 12 bases lay between the germline ends. Germline lookup yields CDR1 SEHNR and CDR2 FQNEAQ (reference sequence). The CDR3 covers 14 residues. The CDR3 is CASSPYGGTDTQYF. Here the CDR3 DNA reads TGTGCCAGCAGCCCCTACGGGGGTACAGATACGCAGTATTTT.

This chain uses TRBV18 with TRBJ2-3, with TRBD2 matching 11 bases. Losses at the gene ends were 6 bases for V and 0 bases for J; bases not matched to a gene: 5. Germline lookup yields CDR1 KGHSH and CDR2 LQKENI. The CDR3 runs 16 residues. CDR3 bases: TGTGCCAGCTCGGAGACTAGCGGGGCTAGCACAGATACGCAGTATTTT. Amino acid sequence: CASSETSGASTDTQYF. The whole variable domain, filled in from reference TRBV18 and TRBJ2-3, reads NAGVMQNPRHLVRRRGQEARLRCSPMKGHSHVYWYRQLPEEGLKFMVYLQKENIIDESGMPKERFSAEFPKEGPSILRIQQVVRGDSAAYFCASSETSGASTDTQYFGPGTRLTVL.

This chain joins TRBV13 and TRBJ1-1, with TRBD1 as a possible D gene (6 bases). Germline CDR1 PRHDT, CDR2 FYEKMQ (reference sequence). V was shortened by 5 bases and J by 5 bases, with 15 bases between the two germline ends. The CDR3 sequence is 14 residues long. The CDR3 spells CASSPRDIGTEAFF. CDR3 in DNA: TGTGCCAGCAGCCCCCGGGACATAGGGACTGAAGCTTTCTTT.

The J gene is TRBJ2-5, the V gene TRBV29-1, with D possibly being TRBD1 (6 bases). The CDR3 is made up of 15 amino acids. The V gene lost 0 bases and the J gene lost 1 base, with 12 bases spanning the gap. Germline CDR1 is SQVTM and CDR2 is ANQGSEA. The CDR3 loop reads CSVEDPRTAQETQYF. CDR3 nucleotides: TGCAGCGTTGAAGATCCCCGGACAGCCCAAGAGACCCAGTACTTC.

This clone has just one count. The chain has TRBV11-3 and TRBJ2-2; the D is unclear. V was clipped by 5 bases and J by 3 bases, with 4 bases between them. The CDR3 runs 12 residues. Per germline, CDR1 SGHNT and CDR2 YENEEA. DNA of the CDR3: TGTGCCAGCAGCGTATACACCGGGGAGCTGTTTTTT. This sequence encodes CASSVYTGELFF.

The rearrangement uses TRBV28 and TRBJ2-7; no clear D. Germline CDR1 reads MDHEN; CDR2 reads SYDVKM. The CDR3 is 14 amino acids. The germline V and J ends were trimmed by 7 bases and 2 bases, with 15 bases remaining between them. The CDR3 bases are TGTGCCAGCACCCTAGGCGGCCCACCCTACGAGCAGTACTTC. Its protein product is CASTLGGPPYEQYF. Together with reference TRBV28 and TRBJ2-7, the CDR3 gives the full variable domain: DVKVTQSSRYLVKRTGEKVFLECVQDMDHENMFWYRQDPGLGLRLIYFSYDVKMKEKGDIPEGYSVSREKKERFSLILESASTNQTSMYLCASTLGGPPYEQYFGPGTRLTVT.

This clone was seen only a few times. The chain uses TRBV7-9 and TRBJ2-3; tentatively, D is TRBD1 (5 bases). The germline gives CDR1 SEHNR, CDR2 FQNEAQ (reference sequence). V shed 1 base and J shed 4 bases, with 12 bases lying between them. This CDR3 comprises 15 residues. This CDR3 is CASSLGPLGADTQYF. The CDR3 nucleotides read TGTGCCAGCAGCTTAGGCCCCCTAGGGGCAGATACGCAGTATTTT.

This clone occurred a few times. This chain uses TRBV10-3 with TRBJ1-5; D not certain. V was clipped by 3 bases and J by 1 base, with 4 bases between them. Germline V gives CDR1 ENHRY, CDR2 SYGVKD. The CDR3 is 13 amino acids. CDR3: CAISDGSNQPQHF. The CDR3 nucleotides are TGTGCCATCAGTGATGGCAGCAATCAGCCCCAGCATTTT.

This clone was counted only a few times. The rearrangement uses TRBV6-5 and TRBJ2-5; 8 positions match TRBD1. The tail of the sequence fits TRBJ2-7 better, so the J call may be wrong. This CDR3 has 14 amino acids. Per germline, CDR1 MNHEY and CDR2 SVGAGI. The CDR3 protein is CASSYYSGGGEQYF. The CDR3 DNA follows: TGTGCCAGCAGTTACTACTCAGGGGGCGGCGAGCAGTACTTC.

There are a few counts of this clone. The J gene is TRBJ2-7, the V gene TRBV29-1; 9 bases line up with TRBD1. With V trimmed by 4 bases and J by 4 bases, 14 bases remained unmatched. Looked up from germline, CDR1 is SQVTM and CDR2 is ANQGSEA. The CDR3 is made up of 16 amino acids. The CDR3 loop reads CSVGGDREGLWYEQYF. In DNA, the CDR3 is TGCAGCGTTGGAGGGGACAGGGAGGGGTTGTGGTACGAGCAGTACTTC.

V gene TRBV10-3 combines with J gene TRBJ1-5; D gene unclear. CDR3 length: 15 amino acids. Germline CDR1 ENHRY, CDR2 SYGVKD. V shed 0 bases and J shed 2 bases, with 8 bases lying between them. The CDR3: CAISESPAGNQPQHF. DNA for the CDR3: TGTGCCATCAGTGAGTCCCCGGCGGGCAATCAGCCCCAGCATTTT.

V gene TRBV18 combines with J gene TRBJ2-3, with 7 bases lining up with TRBD2. The CDR3 spans 15 residues. Germline V gene lookup returns CDR1 KGHSH and CDR2 LQKENI. The V gene end was trimmed by 2 bases and the J gene end by 5 bases; junction bases not matched to a gene: 7. The CDR3 nucleotides read TGTGCCAGCTCACCAGAGAGGATAGCGGGAGATACGCAGTATTTT. It codes for CASSPERIAGDTQYF.

V is TRBV19 and J is TRBJ1-5, with a weak D call TRBD1 (6 bases). Trimming removed 6 bases at V and 7 bases at J, with 10 bases between. The CDR3 sequence is 12 residues long. Germline-derived CDR1 and CDR2 are LNHDA and SQIVND (reference sequence). CDR3 loop: CASSRGEQPQHF. DNA of the CDR3: TGTGCCAGTAGCAGGGGAGAGCAGCCCCAGCATTTT.

There are a few counts of this clone. The J gene is TRBJ2-6, the V gene TRBV7-2; no clear D gene. CDR1 is SGHTA and CDR2 is FQGNSA in the germline V gene. With 7 bases removed from V and 1 base from J, the gap between germline ends came to 5 bases. The CDR3 totals 13 residues. The CDR3 spells CASTPSGANVLTF. The CDR3 nucleotides read TGTGCCAGCACCCCATCTGGGGCCAACGTCCTGACTTTC.

This chain joins TRBV11-2 and TRBJ1-2; tentative D call: TRBD1 (5 bases). The V gene lost 3 bases and the J gene lost 4 bases, with 12 bases spanning the gap. The CDR3 has 14 residues. In germline, CDR1 is SGHAT, CDR2 FQNNGV. The CDR3 protein is CASSLSGPSYGYTF. CDR3 DNA: TGTGCCAGCAGCTTGTCAGGGCCCAGCTATGGCTACACCTTC.